This record covers a single T cell receptor (beta chain). The antigen remains unidentified. There were likely unrecorded immune exposures, though donors were nominally healthy when sampled. 60 Vbeta and 13 Jbeta primers were used in PCR. Libraries were prepared by immunoSEQ multiplex PCR; TCRdb keeps only in-frame clonotypes and omits some of them. The table lists about 120,000 clones, over 65% of them singletons. This record comes from a study of cytomegalovirus exposure and HLA in healthy donors. Across the study: Among about 179 million T cells, an earlier analysis found around 100 million unique TCR beta sequences. Study conclusions and caveats: As a later analysis showed, a missense DCLRE1C variant was linked to trimming of TCR beta V- and J-genes.

Losses at the gene ends were 7 bases for V and 2 bases for J; bases not matched to a gene: 4. The germline gives CDR1 LNHDA, CDR2 SQIVND (reference sequence). This CDR3 is 13 amino acids long. The chain uses TRBV19 and TRBJ2-5; 7 bases are a match to TRBD2. Specimen: PBMCs. The TCR comes from a female donor in good health and CMV-seronegative. This chain's CDR3 is CASTASGQETQYF. CDR3 bases: TGTGCCAGTACGGCTAGCGGTCAAGAGACCCAGTACTTC.